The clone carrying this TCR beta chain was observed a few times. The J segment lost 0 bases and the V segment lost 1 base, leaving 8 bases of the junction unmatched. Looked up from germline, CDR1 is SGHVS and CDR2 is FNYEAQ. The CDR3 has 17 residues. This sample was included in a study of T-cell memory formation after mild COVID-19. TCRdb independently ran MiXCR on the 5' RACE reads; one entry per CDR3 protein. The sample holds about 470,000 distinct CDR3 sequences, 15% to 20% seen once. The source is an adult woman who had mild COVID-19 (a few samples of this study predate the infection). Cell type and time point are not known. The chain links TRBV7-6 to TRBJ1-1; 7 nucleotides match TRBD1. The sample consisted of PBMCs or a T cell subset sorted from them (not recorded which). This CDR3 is CASSLVGRQGLNTEAFF. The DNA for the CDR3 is TGTGCCAGCAGCTTAGTTGGACGACAGGGTCTGAACACTGAAGCTTTCTTT.